These 13 T cell receptor beta chains were all obtained from the same sample, sequenced in a study of response to subunit inactivated influenza vaccine. Via MiXCR, TCRdb re-called the RT-PCR reads, giving one row per CDR3 protein. This sample has some 500,000 distinct CDR3 sequences; 16% occur once, and the top ten carry roughly 3.1%. Specimen: CD4+ T cells sorted from PBMCs, collected less than 30 months after vaccination. The origin of the receptors is a man aged 50 to 69 who received an inactivated influenza vaccine.

V gene TRBV10-2 combines with J gene TRBJ2-1; tentative D call: TRBD2 (5 bases). This CDR3 has 16 amino acids. CDR1 and CDR2 (germline): WSHSY, SAAADI. The V gene lost 3 bases and the J gene lost 1 base, with 13 bases spanning the gap. This CDR3 is CASSDPGLASYNEQFF. DNA for the CDR3: TGCGCCAGCAGTGATCCGGGGTTGGCTTCCTACAATGAGCAGTTCTTC.

This clonotype has just a few counts. The J gene is TRBJ2-7, the V gene TRBV20-1; 14 bases are a match to TRBD2. The CDR3 loop spans 15 amino acids. Germline V gene lookup returns CDR1 DFQATT and CDR2 SNEGSKA (reference sequence). Germline trimming cut 5 bases from V and 6 bases from J; bases unmatched to any gene: 9. This CDR3 reads CSAQTGTSGSPEQYF. CDR3 coding DNA: TGCAGTGCTCAAACCGGGACTAGCGGGAGTCCCGAGCAGTACTTC.

This chain uses TRBV2 with TRBJ2-3; 12 bases are shared with TRBD2. There are 17 residues in the CDR3. V dropped 6 bases and J dropped 0; count of bases not matched to a gene: 7. Germline CDR1 and CDR2: SNHLY and FYNNEI. CDR3 in DNA: TGTGCCAGCAGCGCGGGACTAGCGGGCCGGAGCACAGATACGCAGTATTTT. Translating gives CASSAGLAGRSTDTQYF.

This clonotype has at least ten counts. This rearrangement joins TRBV20-1 to TRBJ1-3; D not certain. V was shortened by 0 bases and J by 2 bases, with 11 bases between the two germline ends. Germline V gene sequence: CDR1 DFQATT, CDR2 SNEGSKA (reference sequence). There are 15 residues in the CDR3. The CDR3 DNA reads TGCAGTGCTAGAGATGTTGGGTCCGCTGGAAACACCATATATTTT. Protein: CSARDVGSAGNTIYF.

The V and J genes are TRBV29-1 and TRBJ2-5; D is ambiguous. This CDR3 is 14 amino acids long. Germline lookup yields CDR1 SQVTM and CDR2 ANQGSEA. V was cut by 4 bases and J by 4 bases, with 16 bases left in between. For the CDR3, the DNA is TGCAGCGTTGCTATTGGGGTATGGCGAGAGACCCAGTACTTC. This gives the protein CSVAIGVWRETQYF.

This clonotype was detected a few times. The chain employs TRBV12-3 or TRBV12-4 and TRBJ2-5; a possible D gene is TRBD2 (7 bases). V gave up 9 bases and J gave up 5 bases, with 22 bases separating them. The CDR3 has 15 amino acids. CDR3 nucleotide sequence: TGTGCCAGTACAAAAATGGGGGGGCCTTGGGAGACCCAGTACTTC. This encodes CASTKMGGPWETQYF.

The gene calls are TRBV4-2 and TRBJ2-5; D may be TRBD1 or TRBD2 (5 bases each). V lost 0 bases and J 5 bases, leaving 13 bases between the germline ends. This CDR3 has 15 residues. Per germline, CDR1 LGHNA and CDR2 YNFKEQ. The CDR3 bases are TGTGCCAGCAGCCAAGACGCGGGCAGGGCCGAGACCCAGTACTTC. This translates into CASSQDAGRAETQYF.

The V gene is TRBV14, the J gene TRBJ2-7; 8 nucleotides align to TRBD2. This CDR3 region has 15 residues. Germline lookup yields CDR1 SGHDN and CDR2 FVKESK. J gave up 1 base and V 5 bases, and 7 bases lay outside the gene matches. The CDR3 reads CASSTGSGRSYEQYF. CDR3 coding DNA: TGTGCCAGCAGCACCGGGAGCGGGAGATCCTACGAGCAGTACTTC.

CDR3 sequence (DNA): TGTGCCAGCAGCCCTACAGGGGGGGACTATGGCTACACCTTC. Its translation: CASSPTGGDYGYTF. V and J are TRBV7-8 and TRBJ1-2; 8 bases are shared with TRBD1. Germline-derived CDR1 and CDR2 are SGHVS and FQNEAQ. This CDR3 has 14 amino acids. Unmatched junction bases numbered 5, after V lost 5 bases and J lost 3 bases.

This clonotype was recorded at least ten times. The V call is TRBV7-9, the J call TRBJ2-1; 8 nucleotides match TRBD1. CDR1 SEHNR and CDR2 FQNEAQ come from the germline V gene (reference sequence). V gave up 2 bases and J gave up 7 bases; unmatched junction bases: 4. This CDR3 spans 14 amino acids. Here the CDR3 DNA reads TGTGCCAGCAGCTTAACGCAGGGGGCAAATGAGCAGTTCTTC. It translates to CASSLTQGANEQFF.

Only a few counts were recorded for this clonotype. The rearrangement uses TRBV10-3 and TRBJ2-2, with D possibly being TRBD1 (5 bases). This CDR3 spans 14 amino acids. The V and J ends lost 6 bases and 0 bases respectively, with 8 bases between them. Germline assignment: CDR1 ENHRY and CDR2 SYGVKD. CDR3 in amino acids: CAISRDPNTGELFF. In DNA, the CDR3 is TGTGCCATCAGCAGGGATCCGAACACCGGGGAGCTGTTTTTT.

This clonotype was counted ten times or more. The V and J genes are TRBV25-1 and TRBJ1-3; D gene uncertain. This CDR3 contains 15 residues. The ends were cut back, 1 base at V and 0 bases at J, with 7 bases in the middle. CDR1 MGHDK and CDR2 SYGVNS come from the germline V gene. DNA for the CDR3: TGTGCCAGCAGTGAATGGGGTGACTCTGGAAACACCATATATTTT. Translating it yields CASSEWGDSGNTIYF.

This clonotype showed up just a few times. The rearrangement uses TRBV10-3 and TRBJ2-2, with D perhaps TRBD1 or TRBD2 (5 bases each). This CDR3 has 14 amino acids. Looked up from germline, CDR1 is ENHRY and CDR2 is SYGVKD. The ends were cut back, 2 bases at V and 5 bases at J, with 9 bases in the middle. The CDR3 here is CAISEQGATGELFF. In DNA, the CDR3 is TGTGCCATCAGTGAGCAGGGAGCAACCGGGGAGCTGTTTTTT.